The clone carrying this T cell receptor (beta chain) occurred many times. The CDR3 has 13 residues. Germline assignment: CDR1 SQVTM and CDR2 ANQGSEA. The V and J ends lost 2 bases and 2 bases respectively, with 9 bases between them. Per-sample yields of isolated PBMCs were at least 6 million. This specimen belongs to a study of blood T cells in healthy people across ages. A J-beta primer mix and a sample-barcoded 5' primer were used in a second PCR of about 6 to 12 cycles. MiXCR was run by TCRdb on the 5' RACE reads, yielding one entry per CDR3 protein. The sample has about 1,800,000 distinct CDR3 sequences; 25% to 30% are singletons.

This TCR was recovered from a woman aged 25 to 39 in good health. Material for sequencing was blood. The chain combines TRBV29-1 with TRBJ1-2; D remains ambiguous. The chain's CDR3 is CSVERTINYGYTF. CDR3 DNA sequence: TGCAGCGTTGAACGGACCATAAACTATGGCTACACCTTC.